Each of the 16 T cell receptor beta chains below was sequenced from the same sample in a study of T cells in Graves' hyperthyroidism and ophthalmopathy. Template material for amplifying TCR beta CDR3 regions consisted of RNA transcripts. In the first-round RT-PCR of the TCR CDR3, the HTBI primer set was used. TCRdb re-analysed the multiplex PCR reads in MiXCR, keeping a single row per CDR3 protein. The repertoire holds a few hundred thousand distinct CDR3 sequences, with around 16% as singletons. The sample taken for sequencing was blood. The receptors were sampled from a woman aged 25 to 39 with Graves' ophthalmopathy.

This chain joins TRBV5-1 and TRBJ2-3; 8 bases are shared with TRBD2. The CDR3 contains 14 residues. The junction had 8 bases not matched to a gene; V was cut back by 0 bases and J by 11 bases. Germline values: CDR1 SGHRS, CDR2 YFSETQ. The CDR3 sequence is CASSLVLREEKQYF. The DNA for the CDR3 is TGCGCCAGCAGCTTGGTTTTGCGGGAGGAAAAGCAGTATTTT.

The sample holds one count of this clonotype. The rearrangement joins TRBV5-1 to TRBJ2-1; D uncertain. This CDR3 spans 14 amino acids. V gave up 4 bases and J gave up 7 bases, with 15 bases separating them. Germline V CDR1 and CDR2: SGHRS, YFSETQ. The CDR3 is CASSPSDAPNEQFF. CDR3 sequence (DNA): TGCGCCAGCAGCCCTTCCGATGCCCCGAATGAGCAGTTCTTC. Based on the CDR3 plus reference TRBV5-1 and TRBJ2-1, the full variable domain is KAGVTQTPRYLIKTRGQQVTLSCSPISGHRSVSWYQQTPGQGLQFLFEYFSETQRNKGNFPGRFSGRQFSNSRSEMNVSTLELGDSALYLCASSPSDAPNEQFFGPGTRLTVL.

This clonotype occurred many times. The chain has TRBV18 and TRBJ2-1, with 7 bases identical to TRBD1. Germline V lookup: CDR1 KGHSH, CDR2 LQKENI. The V segment lost 1 base and the J segment 0 bases; nucleotides outside the gene matches: 0. CDR3 size: 15 residues. CDR3 bases: TGTGCCAGCTCACCACGGGACAGCTCCTACAATGAGCAGTTCTTC. Its protein product is CASSPRDSSYNEQFF.

The chain has TRBV20-1 and TRBJ1-2; D is unresolved. The CDR3 is 9 amino acids. CDR1 is DFQATT and CDR2 is SNEGSKA in the germline V gene (reference sequence). In nucleotides, the CDR3 is TGCAGGCCATTGGGTGGCTACACCTTC. Its protein product is CRPLGGYTF.

Comments on this clonotype: Possible read error: a much larger clone is one base away. V is TRBV2 and J is TRBJ1-2; D is perhaps TRBD1 (5 bases). CDR1 is SNHLY, CDR2 FYNNEI, per germline. The CDR3 covers 15 residues. Trimming stripped 4 bases from V and 6 bases from J, with 18 bases between. The DNA of the CDR3 is TGTGCCAGCAGTGTAGTGCGGCGGGGGAACCATGGCTACACCTTC. Amino acid sequence: CASSVVRRGNHGYTF.

This clonotype was seen repeatedly, ten times or more. Mismatch with germline at one junction end may stem from a read error. The rearrangement uses TRBV18 and TRBJ2-1; 8 bases are a match to TRBD1. There are 14 residues in the CDR3. Germline CDR1 and CDR2: KGHSH and LQKENI. DNA for the CDR3: TGTGCCAGCTCCCCACAGGGGGAATGGGGTGAGCAGTTCTTC. This codes for CASSPQGEWGEQFF.

V is TRBV28 and J is TRBJ2-1; D is uncertain. Trimming left V 2 bases short and J 7 bases short, with 6 bases between. The CDR3 has 12 residues. Germline V gene data show CDR1 as MDHEN and CDR2 as SYDVKM. CDR3 sequence: CASSLTINEQFF. The CDR3 nucleotides are TGTGCCAGCAGTTTAACGATAAATGAGCAGTTCTTC.

The gene calls are TRBV5-1 and TRBJ2-7, with 13 bases lining up with TRBD2. Germline CDR1 and CDR2: SGHRS and YFSETQ. The CDR3 has 16 residues. V dropped 2 bases and J dropped 2; count of bases not matched to a gene: 4. The CDR3 bases are TGCGCCAGCAGCTTCGGGACTAGCGGGGACCCCTACGAGCAGTACTTC. Residues: CASSFGTSGDPYEQYF.

The rearrangement joins TRBV6-5 to TRBJ2-7, with 8 nucleotides matching TRBD2. With V trimmed by 2 bases and J by 4 bases, 7 bases remained unmatched. CDR1 MNHEY and CDR2 SVGAGI come from the germline V gene. This CDR3 comprises 15 residues. As DNA, the CDR3 is TGTGCCAGCAGTTACCCAGCGGGAGCGGGATACGAGCAGTACTTC. Translation: CASSYPAGAGYEQYF.

CDR3 residues: CASSVEGVEGEQFF. Written as DNA, the CDR3 is TGTGCCAGCAGCGTCGAGGGAGTGGAGGGTGAGCAGTTCTTC. This rearrangement joins TRBV9 to TRBJ2-1, with D possibly being TRBD2 (6 bases). CDR3 length: 14 residues. Germline V gene sequence: CDR1 SGDLS, CDR2 YYNGEE. V lost 2 bases to trimming and J lost 9 bases, with 15 bases between them. Drawing the rest from reference TRBV9 and TRBJ2-1, the complete variable domain is DSGVTQTPKHLITATGQRVTLRCSPRSGDLSVYWYQQSLDQGLQFLIQYYNGEERAKGNILERFSAQQFPDLHSELNLSSLELGDSALYFCASSVEGVEGEQFFGPGTRLTVL.

At least ten counts were recorded for this clonotype. The gene calls are TRBV9 and TRBJ2-1; D uncertain. This CDR3 contains 13 residues. Germline V gives CDR1 SGDLS, CDR2 YYNGEE. V was pared by 2 bases and J by 7 bases, with 10 bases between. CDR3 sequence reads: CASSVGGSNEQFF. The DNA for the CDR3 is TGTGCCAGCAGCGTCGGCGGTTCTAATGAGCAGTTCTTC.

This clonotype was found many times. The chain employs TRBV27 and TRBJ2-1, with 13 bases matching TRBD2. V gave up 5 bases and J gave up 6 bases; unmatched junction bases: 4. Germline-derived CDR1 and CDR2 are MNHEY and SMNVEV (reference sequence). The CDR3 loop spans 15 amino acids. CDR3 nucleotide sequence: TGTGCCAGCAGTGCCACTAGCGGGAGGGGCAATGAGCAGTTCTTC. Its translation is CASSATSGRGNEQFF.

This chain links TRBV7-8 with TRBJ1-1, with 7 bases fitting TRBD1. The V gene end was trimmed by 2 bases and the J gene end by 10 bases; junction bases not matched to a gene: 10. Germline V gene data show CDR1 as SGHVS and CDR2 as FQNEAQ. This CDR3 has 14 residues. In DNA form, the CDR3 reads TGTGCCAGCAGCTTAAATGTGGCAGGGGGTGTAGCTTTCTTT. Its protein product is CASSLNVAGGVAFF. The entire variable domain, with the rest obtained from reference TRBV7-8 and TRBJ1-1, is as follows: GAGVSQSPRYKVAKRGQDVALRCDPISGHVSLFWYQQALGQGPEFLTYFQNEAQLDKSGLPSDRFFAERPEGSVSTLKIQRTQQEDSAVYLCASSLNVAGGVAFFGQGTRLTVV.

This clonotype was detected a few times. The rearrangement links TRBV4-3 to TRBJ2-2; maybe TRBD1 (6 bases). Germline lookup yields CDR1 LGHNA and CDR2 YSLEER. Between the trimmed V and J ends, which lost 6 bases and 3 bases, there was a span of 17 bases. The CDR3 runs to 16 residues. The CDR3 sequence: CASRPRYRADTGELFF. The CDR3 bases are TGCGCCAGCAGACCAAGGTACAGGGCCGACACCGGGGAGCTGTTTTTT.

This clonotype was detected ten times or more. The chain employs TRBV7-6 and TRBJ2-2; possibly TRBD2 for D (5 bases). This CDR3 is built from 13 residues. Trimming shortened V by 6 bases and J by 8 bases, and 13 bases separated the two germline ends. The germline V gene encodes CDR1 SGHVS and CDR2 FNYEAQ. Written as DNA, the CDR3 is TGTGCCAGCAGTTCCCCTACGGGGGGGGAGCTGTTTTTT. Translation gives CASSSPTGGELFF.

V usage is TRBV29-1 and J usage is TRBJ2-3; tentatively, D is TRBD1 or TRBD2 (7 bases each). Germline assignment: CDR1 SQVTM and CDR2 ANQGSEA. This CDR3 has 14 residues. Trimming took 4 bases from V and 3 from J, leaving 14 bases between them. The CDR3 reads CSVGGGTVTDTQYF. The CDR3, as DNA: TGCAGCGTTGGGGGGGGGACAGTTACAGATACGCAGTATTTT.